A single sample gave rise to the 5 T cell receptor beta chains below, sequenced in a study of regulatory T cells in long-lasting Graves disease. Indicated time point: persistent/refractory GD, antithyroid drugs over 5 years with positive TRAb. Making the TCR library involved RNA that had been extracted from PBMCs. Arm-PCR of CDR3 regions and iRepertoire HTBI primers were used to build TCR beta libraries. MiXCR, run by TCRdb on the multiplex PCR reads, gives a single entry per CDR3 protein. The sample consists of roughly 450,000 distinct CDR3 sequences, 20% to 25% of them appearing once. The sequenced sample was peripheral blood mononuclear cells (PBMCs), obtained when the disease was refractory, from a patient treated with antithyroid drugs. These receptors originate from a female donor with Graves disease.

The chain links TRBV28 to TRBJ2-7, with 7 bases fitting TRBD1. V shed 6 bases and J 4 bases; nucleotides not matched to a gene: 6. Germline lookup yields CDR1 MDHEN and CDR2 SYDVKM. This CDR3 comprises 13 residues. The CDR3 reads CASSIPQGYEQYF. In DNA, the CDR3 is TGTGCCAGCAGCATTCCACAGGGGTACGAGCAGTACTTC.

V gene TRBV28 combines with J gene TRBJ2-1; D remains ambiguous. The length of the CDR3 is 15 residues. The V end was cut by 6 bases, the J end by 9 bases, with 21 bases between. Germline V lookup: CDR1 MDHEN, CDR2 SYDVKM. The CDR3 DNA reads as TGTGCCAGCAGCTTAAGGACGGGCCGAACCGGTGAGCAGTTCTTC. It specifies CASSLRTGRTGEQFF.

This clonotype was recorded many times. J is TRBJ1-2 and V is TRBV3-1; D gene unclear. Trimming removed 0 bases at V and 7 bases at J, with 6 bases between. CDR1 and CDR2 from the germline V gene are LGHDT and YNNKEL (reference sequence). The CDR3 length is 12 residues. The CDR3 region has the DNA TGTGCCAGCAGCCAAGAAGTTAGTGGCTACACCTTC. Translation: CASSQEVSGYTF.

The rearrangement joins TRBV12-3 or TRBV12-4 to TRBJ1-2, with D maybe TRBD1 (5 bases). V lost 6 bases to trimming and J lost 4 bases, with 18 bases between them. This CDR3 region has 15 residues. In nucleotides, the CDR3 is TGTGCCAGCAGCCCCGGACAAGCCATCCCCTATGGCTACACCTTC. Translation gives CASSPGQAIPYGYTF.

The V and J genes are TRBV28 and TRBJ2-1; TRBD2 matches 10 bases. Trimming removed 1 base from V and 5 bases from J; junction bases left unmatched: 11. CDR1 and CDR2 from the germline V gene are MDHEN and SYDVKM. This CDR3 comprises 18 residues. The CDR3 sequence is CASSLFSGRALGDNEQFF. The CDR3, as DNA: TGTGCCAGCAGTTTATTCAGCGGGAGGGCCCTCGGAGACAATGAGCAGTTCTTC.